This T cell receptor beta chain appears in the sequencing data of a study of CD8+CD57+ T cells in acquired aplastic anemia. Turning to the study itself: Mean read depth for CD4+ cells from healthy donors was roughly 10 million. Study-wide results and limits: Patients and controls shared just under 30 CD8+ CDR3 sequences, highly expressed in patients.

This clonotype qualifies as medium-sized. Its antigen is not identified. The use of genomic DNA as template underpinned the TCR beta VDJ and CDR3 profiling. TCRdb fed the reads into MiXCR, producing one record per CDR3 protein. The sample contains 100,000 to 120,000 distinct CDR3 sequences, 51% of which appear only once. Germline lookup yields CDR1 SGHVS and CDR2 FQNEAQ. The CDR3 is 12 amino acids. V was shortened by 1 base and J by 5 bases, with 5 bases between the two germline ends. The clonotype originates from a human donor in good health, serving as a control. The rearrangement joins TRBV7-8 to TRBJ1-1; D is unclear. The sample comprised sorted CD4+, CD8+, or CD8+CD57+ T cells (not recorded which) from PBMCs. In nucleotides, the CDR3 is TGTGCCAGCAGCTTAGTCGAGACTGAAGCTTTCTTT. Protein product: CASSLVETEAFF.